The source of this T cell receptor beta chain is a study of cytomegalovirus exposure and HLA in healthy donors (TCRdb year 2017). Study-wide context: According to a later analysis, the 120 or so validation repertoires were produced on the same platform as the approximately 690 repertoires of the first cohort. The study was designed to test whether signatures of past pathogen exposure could be identified by cataloging public T cell receptors. Besides the first cohort of roughly 660 subjects, a separate validation cohort made up of 120 different subjects was used. High-throughput TCR immunosequencing, statistical association of individual TCRs with disease status, and machine learning were combined to predict cytomegalovirus infection status.

V is reduced by 6 bases and J by 3 bases, leaving a spacing of 12 bases between them. The CDR3 has 15 amino acids, counting the end cysteine and phenylalanine. Only the CDR3 part of the read is kept: 45 bases, read in frame from the first base. Per the germline V gene, MNHNS is the CDR1 and SASEGT is the CDR2. The donors were included in the validation cohort of over a hundred subjects, a group kept apart from the approximately 700-subject first cohort. Details on this clone: Its antigen specificity is not known. Base qualities are missing; no much larger clone stands one base away.

Beyond this particular receptor, the publication reports: The study listed 150 to 200 TCR beta chains as associated with cytomegalovirus. A later analysis lacked HLA typing for the validation cohort, so it scored co-occurrence in that cohort across all 110 or so repertoires. Cytomegalovirus status was reported to be diagnosed by the classifier with high specificity and sensitivity in both the original and validation cohorts. It was suggested by the authors that the approach could potentially be generalized to other disease states and immunological phenotypes. In vitro tests confirmed that a few of the cytomegalovirus-associated TCR beta chains recognize cytomegalovirus antigens. A later analysis found that TCRs clustered in the first cohort also tended to co-occur in the 100 to 150 validation repertoires, with approximately 93% of cluster scores above 0. Most TCR sequences were observed very rarely across donors, whereas some public TCRs were present in many individuals.

Libraries were constructed by the immunoSEQ multiplex PCR assay. The published analysis was carried out like this. To diagnose cytomegalovirus status from the catalog of TCR beta chain sequences, a statistical classification framework was built. Held by TCRdb, this immuneACCESS table contains in-frame sequences only and omits some clones. Under half of the omission traces to an unresolved V gene where checked; the cause of the rest is unknown. V, J and clone size are taken as reported in that table, and D and trimming were inferred from the DNA itself. For this sample the table gives roughly 310,000 clones, of which roughly 87% were detected only once. Around 0.91% of the sample is in the top ten clones.

The chain employs TRBV6-1 and TRBJ1-6; the D gene identity is not certain. What was sequenced was PBMCs. The sequence was collected from a man aged 25 to 40 in good health and CMV-seronegative. The DNA sequence is given as TGTGCCAGCAGGCCCATGACAAGCTATAATTCACCCCTCCACTTT. This sequence encodes CASRPMTSYNSPLHF.